The 30 T cell receptor beta chains listed next were all sequenced from one sample in a study of blood T cell repertoires in COVID-19 (dated by TCRdb to 2020 to 2021). Library preparation employed the immunoSEQ multiplex PCR assay. Sourced from immuneACCESS, this table was stored by TCRdb with only in-frame sequences that have V and J called. A share of the clones is absent; for the studies checked, an unresolved V gene accounts for under half, and the remainder has no known explanation. Within this sample are roughly 250,000 clones, with 84% of them counted one time only. The ten largest account for less than 10% of the sample. Sample: peripheral blood. These TCRs come from a human donor in a cohort sampled during active COVID-19.

This chain uses TRBV11-2 with TRBJ1-6; D perhaps matches TRBD1 (6 bases). Trimming stripped 0 bases from V and 9 bases from J, with 12 bases between. This CDR3 is 15 amino acids long. Germline CDR1 and CDR2: SGHAT and FQNNGV. The CDR3 region has the DNA TGTGCCAGCAGCTTAGATCAGGGGTTTTTTTCACCCCTCCACTTT. Translating it yields CASSLDQGFFSPLHF.

The rearrangement links TRBV5-4 to TRBJ1-6; D ambiguous. Between the trimmed V and J ends, which lost 1 base and 6 bases, there was a span of 8 bases. CDR1 SGHNT and CDR2 YYREEE come from the germline V gene (reference sequence). The CDR3 sequence is 14 residues long. The CDR3: CASSLQTVNSPLHF. The CDR3 DNA reads as TGTGCCAGCAGCTTGCAAACGGTTAATTCACCCCTCCACTTT.

The chain is built from TRBV9 and TRBJ1-1; unclear D gene. This CDR3 has 12 residues. V lost 4 bases and J lost 8, with 12 bases in between. The germline gives CDR1 SGDLS, CDR2 YYNGEE. The CDR3 sequence is CASSPRAREAFF. CDR3 in DNA: TGTGCCAGCAGCCCCCGTGCGCGAGAAGCTTTCTTT.

This rearrangement joins TRBV9 to TRBJ2-2, with 11 bases identical to TRBD2. In germline, CDR1 is SGDLS, CDR2 YYNGEE. The CDR3 spans 14 residues. V was clipped by 5 bases and J by 6 bases; unmatched bases: 3. DNA of the CDR3: TGTGCCAGCAGAACTAGCGGGAGCTCCGGGGAGCTGTTTTTT. Its protein product is CASRTSGSSGELFF. Drawing the rest from reference TRBV9 and TRBJ2-2, the complete variable domain is DSGVTQTPKHLITATGQRVTLRCSPRSGDLSVYWYQQSLDQGLQFLIQYYNGEERAKGNILERFSAQQFPDLHSELNLSSLELGDSALYFCASRTSGSSGELFFGEGSRLTVL.

As DNA, the CDR3 is TGCGCCAGCAGCGAGGGACATTCCTATAATTCACCCCTCCACTTT. Its translation is CASSEGHSYNSPLHF. The chain carries TRBV5-1 and TRBJ1-6; tentatively, D is TRBD1 (6 bases). V was clipped by 4 bases and J by 1 base, with 9 bases between them. This CDR3 is built from 15 residues. The germline CDR1 and CDR2 sequences are SGHRS and YFSETQ.

The chain is built from TRBV6-5 and TRBJ2-7; a weak D match, TRBD1 (6 bases). Trimming took 6 bases from V and 1 from J, leaving 13 bases between them. Germline CDR1 MNHEY, CDR2 SVGAGI. There are 14 residues in the CDR3. Here the CDR3 DNA reads TGTGCCAGCAGGCCGGACAGCTCATCCTACGAGCAGTACTTC. It encodes CASRPDSSSYEQYF.

This clone was seen a single time. The CDR3 loop is CASSQAVSSGRGTQYF. CDR3 nucleotides: TGTGCCAGCAGCCAAGCGGTCTCTAGCGGGAGGGGTACGCAGTATTTT. V is TRBV14 and J is TRBJ2-3, with 12 nucleotides matching TRBD2. The V gene end was trimmed by 1 base and the J gene end by 8 bases; junction bases not matched to a gene: 7. The CDR3 is 16 residues long. CDR1 is SGHDN, CDR2 FVKESK, per germline.

There are a few counts of this clone. This chain uses TRBV6-5 with TRBJ1-1; 8 bases agree with TRBD1. Per the germline V gene, CDR1 is MNHEY and CDR2 is SVGAGI. The CDR3 consists of 14 residues. Germline trimming cut 2 bases from V and 1 base from J; bases unmatched to any gene: 0. In DNA, the CDR3 is TGTGCCAGCAGTTACGGGACAGGGAACACTGAAGCTTTCTTT. The encoded protein is CASSYGTGNTEAFF.

The chain recombines TRBV15 with TRBJ2-7; TRBD1 might be the D (5 bases). The CDR3 has 15 amino acids. Germline values: CDR1 LNHNV, CDR2 YYDKDF (reference sequence). V lost 3 bases to trimming and J lost 3 bases, with 15 bases between them. The CDR3 DNA reads TGTGCCACCAGCAGTCATCAGGGTATGATCTACGAGCAGTACTTC. Amino acids: CATSSHQGMIYEQYF.

The rearrangement joins TRBV3-1 (or the pseudogene TRBV3-2) to TRBJ2-1; 12 bases agree with TRBD1. Germline assignment: CDR1 LGHDT and CDR2 YNNKEL (reference sequence). The ends lost 4 bases at V and 8 bases at J; junction bases unmatched: 6. The CDR3 covers 15 residues. The CDR3 DNA is TGTGCCAGCAGCCGCCGGGACAGGGGGCCCCATGAGCAGTTCTTC. The encoded protein is CASSRRDRGPHEQFF.

V is TRBV25-1 and J is TRBJ2-7; 8 nucleotides match TRBD1. CDR3 length: 14 amino acids. Losses at the gene ends were 4 bases for V and 2 bases for J; bases not matched to a gene: 4. CDR1 MGHDK and CDR2 SYGVNS come from the germline V gene. The CDR3 DNA follows: TGTGCCAGCAGTGGGAGACAGGGGACCTACGAGCAGTACTTC. Its translation is CASSGRQGTYEQYF.

This clone has just a few counts. This chain uses TRBV19 with TRBJ1-3; 10 bases are a match to TRBD1. Trimming at V came to 5 bases and at J to 3 bases, leaving 10 bases not matched to a gene. From germline, CDR1 is LNHDA and CDR2 SQIVND (reference sequence). The CDR3 extends over 17 amino acids. CDR3 protein: CASSFFGTGVDGNTIYF. The CDR3 nucleotides are TGTGCCAGTAGTTTCTTCGGGACAGGGGTAGATGGAAACACCATATATTTT.

This chain connects TRBV14 to TRBJ2-3, with D possibly being TRBD1 (6 bases). Trimming removed 0 bases at V and 5 bases at J, with 12 bases between. Germline V gene data show CDR1 as SGHDN and CDR2 as FVKESK. The length of the CDR3 is 15 residues. This chain's CDR3 is CASSQDVRGIDTQYF. The CDR3 coding sequence is TGTGCCAGCAGCCAAGATGTCAGGGGTATAGATACGCAGTATTTT.

The genes are TRBV5-5 and TRBJ1-1, with a tentative D call TRBD1 (5 bases). V lost 3 bases, J lost 4 bases, and 10 bases lay in between. The CDR3 covers 13 residues. The germline CDR1 and CDR2 sequences are SGHKS and YYEKEE (reference sequence). The CDR3 sequence: CASSSAGPTEAFF. DNA of the CDR3: TGTGCCAGCAGCTCCGCAGGGCCCACTGAAGCTTTCTTT.

V and J are TRBV7-9 and TRBJ2-7; tentatively, D is TRBD2 (6 bases). Germline V gene sequence: CDR1 SEHNR, CDR2 FQNEAQ (reference sequence). Trimming left V 5 bases short and J 4 bases short, with 21 bases between. CDR3 length: 16 amino acids. The CDR3 here is CASSPQGLAAGYEQYF. CDR3 DNA: TGTGCCAGCAGCCCCCAGGGACTTGCCGCGGGGTACGAGCAGTACTTC.

This chain joins TRBV6-5 and TRBJ2-3; the match to TRBD1 covers 11 bases. With V trimmed by 7 bases and J by 5 bases, 5 bases remained unmatched. The CDR3 is 14 residues long. Germline V CDR1 and CDR2: MNHEY, SVGAGI. CDR3 region: CASMDRGLVDTQYF. CDR3 nucleotide sequence: TGTGCCAGCATGGACAGGGGGCTAGTAGATACGCAGTATTTT.

This clone was picked up a small number of times. The chain links TRBV11-1 to TRBJ2-3, with D tentatively TRBD2 (6 bases). V was trimmed by 5 bases and J by 11 bases, leaving 17 bases between them. This CDR3 contains 13 residues. The germline V gene has CDR1 SGHAT and CDR2 FQDESV (reference sequence). Written as DNA, the CDR3 is TGTGCCAGCAGCCCGCGCGGGAACCAATTGCAGTATTTT. This translates into CASSPRGNQLQYF. Together with reference TRBV11-1 and TRBJ2-3, the CDR3 gives the full variable domain: EAEVAQSPRYKITEKSQAVAFWCDPISGHATLYWYRQILGQGPELLVQFQDESVVDDSQLPKDRFSAERLKGVDSTLKIQPAELGDSAMYLCASSPRGNQLQYFGPGTRLTVL.

Written as DNA, the CDR3 is TGTGCCAGTAGTATAGAGGGCGGGAGTTCCTACGAGCAGTACTTC. This translates into CASSIEGGSSYEQYF. This chain links TRBV19 with TRBJ2-7; TRBD2 aligns across 7 bases. The CDR3 has 15 residues. CDR1 LNHDA and CDR2 SQIVND come from the germline V gene (reference sequence). Trimming removed 0 bases from V and 1 base from J; junction bases left unmatched: 3.

DNA of the CDR3: TGCGCCAGCAGCTTGGCTGGACTAGCGGGGACTCCAGCCTACGAGCAGTACTTC. Encoded protein: CASSLAGLAGTPAYEQYF. The genes are TRBV5-1 and TRBJ2-7; TRBD2 matches 12 bases. This CDR3 region has 18 residues. From germline, CDR1 is SGHRS and CDR2 YFSETQ. V lost 0 bases to trimming and J lost 2 bases; unmatched junction nucleotides: 9.

J is TRBJ1-3 and V is TRBV6-1; 8 bases are shared with TRBD1. CDR1 is MNHNS and CDR2 is SASEGT in the germline V gene. The CDR3 has 17 residues. Trimming at V came to 1 base and at J to 3 bases, leaving 8 bases not matched to a gene. The CDR3: CASSEGPGTGYGNTIYF. The CDR3 DNA reads TGTGCCAGCAGTGAAGGGCCCGGGACAGGTTATGGAAACACCATATATTTT.

This clone appeared once. The V gene is TRBV24-1, the J gene TRBJ2-1, with 7 bases aligning to TRBD2. The V gene's germline CDR1 is KGHDR and CDR2 SFDVKD. CDR3 length equals 16 residues. V shed 3 bases and J 5 bases; nucleotides not matched to a gene: 9. CDR3 sequence reads: CATSDTPSGSDNEQFF. CDR3 nucleotide sequence: TGTGCCACCAGTGATACCCCTAGCGGAAGCGACAATGAGCAGTTCTTC.

This chain links TRBV4-1 with TRBJ1-2; D not resolved. The V gene lost 0 bases and the J gene lost 0 bases, with 8 bases spanning the gap. The CDR3 totals 15 residues. Germline CDR1 and CDR2: MGHRA and YSYEKL. The CDR3 sequence is CASSQDFGANYGYTF. Written as DNA, the CDR3 is TGCGCCAGCAGCCAAGATTTCGGAGCTAACTATGGCTACACCTTC.

This chain links TRBV5-6 with TRBJ2-7; possible D gene TRBD2, 5 bases. The germline CDR1 and CDR2 sequences are SGHDT and YYEEEE. Trimming pared 4 bases from V and 3 bases from J, leaving 11 bases between. The CDR3 length is 13 residues. CDR3 in DNA: TGTGCCAGCAGCGCCATAGGGAGCTACGAGCAGTACTTC. It yields the protein CASSAIGSYEQYF.

The chain is built from TRBV7-9 and TRBJ2-7, with 11 positions matching TRBD1. The CDR3 contains 14 residues. V lost 6 bases to trimming and J lost 6 bases; unmatched junction nucleotides: 7. Germline CDR1 is SEHNR and CDR2 is FQNEAQ (reference sequence). CDR3 nucleotide sequence: TGTGCCAGCAGGCCAGGACAGGGGGCTGCCGAGCAGTACTTC. It translates to CASRPGQGAAEQYF.

The genes are TRBV4-1 and TRBJ2-7; the D is unclear. V was clipped by 0 bases and J by 2 bases, with 5 bases between them. The CDR3 is 13 residues long. In germline, CDR1 is MGHRA, CDR2 YSYEKL. Here the CDR3 reads CASSQELTYEQYF. CDR3 DNA sequence: TGCGCCAGCAGCCAAGAGTTAACCTACGAGCAGTACTTC.

This clone was observed a single time. CDR3 sequence reads: CSASRTSGGASNEQFF. The CDR3 region has the DNA TGCAGTGCTAGTCGGACTAGCGGGGGGGCCAGTAATGAGCAGTTCTTC. The chain is built from TRBV20-1 and TRBJ2-1; TRBD2 agrees at 15 bases. Germline loops: CDR1 DFQATT, CDR2 SNEGSKA (reference sequence). J gave up 7 bases and V 3 bases, and 7 bases lay outside the gene matches. This CDR3 spans 16 amino acids.

This clone occurred a few times. In the same sample, other DNA sequences code for this CDR3. The genes are TRBV5-1 and TRBJ1-6, with a weak D call TRBD1 (5 bases). V dropped 0 bases and J dropped 7 bases, with 11 bases sitting between them. The length of the CDR3 is 15 residues. Germline V gene sequence: CDR1 SGHRS, CDR2 YFSETQ. The CDR3 protein is CASSLEQGNNSPLHF. In DNA form, the CDR3 reads TGCGCCAGCAGCTTGGAGCAGGGAAACAATTCACCCCTCCACTTT. Combining the CDR3 with reference TRBV5-1 and TRBJ1-6 gives the whole variable domain KAGVTQTPRYLIKTRGQQVTLSCSPISGHRSVSWYQQTPGQGLQFLFEYFSETQRNKGNFPGRFSGRQFSNSRSEMNVSTLELGDSALYLCASSLEQGNNSPLHFGNGTRLTVT.

This chain uses TRBV29-1 with TRBJ2-7; weak D call: TRBD2 (7 bases). This CDR3 comprises 16 residues. Deletions cut 4 bases from V and 6 bases from J, with 25 bases between. Germline V gives CDR1 SQVTM, CDR2 ANQGSEA. The DNA of the CDR3 is TGCAGCGTTGGGAGTAGGGGGGGGACCCCCTTAGTCGAGCAGTACTTC. Translated: CSVGSRGGTPLVEQYF.

The V call is TRBV3-1 (or the pseudogene TRBV3-2), the J call TRBJ2-4, with 12 positions matching TRBD2. J gave up 10 bases and V 3 bases, and 4 bases lay outside the gene matches. This CDR3 has 14 residues. From germline, CDR1 is LGHDT and CDR2 YNNKEL (reference sequence). As DNA, the CDR3 is TGTGCCAGCAGCCATAGTCTAGCGGGGGGGATTCAGTACTTC. Translated: CASSHSLAGGIQYF.

The CDR3 nucleotides are TGTGCCAGCAGTCCAACCGGGACTAGCGGGAGTAGGTTCTTC. It yields the protein CASSPTGTSGSRFF. The chain carries TRBV6-5 and TRBJ2-1, with 14 bases aligning to TRBD2. Germline assignment: CDR1 MNHEY and CDR2 SVGAGI. The CDR3 sequence is 14 residues long. J was trimmed by 15 bases and V by 5 bases; bases with no gene match: 9.